These T cell receptor beta chains were read from a single sample in a study of graft-versus-host responses after intestinal transplantation. Produced via immunoSEQ multiplex PCR; TCRdb's table is partial and in-frame only. The sample yields over 100,000 clones, approximately 95% seen once. Antigen specificity for these receptors is unknown. The input for sequencing was unstimulated CD8+ T cells sorted from spleen or lymph node cells, taken before intestinal transplant. All receptors come from a human donor who received an intestinal transplant. CDR3s include the opening cysteine and the closing phenylalanine or tryptophan. The order of the fields is clone size, V gene, CDR3 length, J gene, CDR3 protein. For some rows the clone size is stated as once, few or many, or as a class when expanded; others skip it.

abundance: -; v_gene: TRBV9; len: 14; j_gene: TRBJ2-7; CDR3aa: CASSARAVGYEQYF
abundance: once; v_gene: TRBV15; len: 16; j_gene: TRBJ2-5; CDR3aa: CATSRDTGGGQETQYF
abundance: -; v_gene: TRBV27; len: 15; j_gene: TRBJ2-6; CDR3aa: CASSLPGPGANVLTF
abundance: -; v_gene: TRBV9; len: 14; j_gene: TRBJ2-3; CDR3aa: CASSVKGSTDTQYF
abundance: -; v_gene: TRBV7-9; len: 15; j_gene: TRBJ2-1; CDR3aa: CASSLASGSSNEQFF
abundance: -; v_gene: TRBV5-4; len: 14; j_gene: TRBJ1-6; CDR3aa: CASSSTGVNSPLHF
abundance: -; v_gene: TRBV21-1; len: 15; j_gene: TRBJ1-1; CDR3aa: CASSKEGAERPEAFF
abundance: -; v_gene: TRBV4-1; len: 18; j_gene: TRBJ2-3; CDR3aa: CASSQEPLLGRGTDTQYF
abundance: -; v_gene: TRBV10-2; len: 14; j_gene: TRBJ1-1; CDR3aa: CASIPDRGPTEAFF
abundance: -; v_gene: TRBV28; len: 14; j_gene: TRBJ1-2; CDR3aa: CASSPEGGRDGYTF
abundance: -; v_gene: TRBV5-6; len: 14; j_gene: TRBJ2-1; CDR3aa: CASSWGTEDNEQFF